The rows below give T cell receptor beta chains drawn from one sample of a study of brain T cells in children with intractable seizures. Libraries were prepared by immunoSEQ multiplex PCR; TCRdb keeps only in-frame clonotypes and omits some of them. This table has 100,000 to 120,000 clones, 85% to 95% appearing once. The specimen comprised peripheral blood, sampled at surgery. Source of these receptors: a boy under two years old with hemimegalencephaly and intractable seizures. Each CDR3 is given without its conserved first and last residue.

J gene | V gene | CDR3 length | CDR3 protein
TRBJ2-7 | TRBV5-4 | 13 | ASSPGLAPSYEQY
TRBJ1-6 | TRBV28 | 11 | ASRSGGGSPLH
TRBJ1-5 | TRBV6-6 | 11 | ASSSGLNQPQH
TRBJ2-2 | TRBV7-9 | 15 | ASSPRGLAGAPGELF
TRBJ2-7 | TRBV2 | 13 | ASTTLAGGPGEQY
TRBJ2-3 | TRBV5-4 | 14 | ASSSGLAGNTDTQY
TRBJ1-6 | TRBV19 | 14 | ASRTGGSTYNSPLH
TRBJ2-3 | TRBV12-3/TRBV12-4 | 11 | ASSSGLPDTQY
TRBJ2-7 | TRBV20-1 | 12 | SASGQGVGYEQY
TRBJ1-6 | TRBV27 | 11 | ASTPYGNSPLH
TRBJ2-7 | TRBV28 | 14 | ASSPPGQGAGYEQY
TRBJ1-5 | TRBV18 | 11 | ASSPWVDQPQH
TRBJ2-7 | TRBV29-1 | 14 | SVELPLTGNSYEQY
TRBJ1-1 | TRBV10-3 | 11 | AISDDANTEAF
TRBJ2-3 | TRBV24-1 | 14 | ATSDFGASNADTQY
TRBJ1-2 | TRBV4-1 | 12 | ASSLNGPDYGYT
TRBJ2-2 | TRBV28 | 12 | ARQGTGTTGELF
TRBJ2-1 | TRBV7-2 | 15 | ASSHLELAGGYNEQF
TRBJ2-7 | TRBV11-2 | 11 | ASSLGTAYEQY
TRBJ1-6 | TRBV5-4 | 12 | ASSGTGIGSPLH
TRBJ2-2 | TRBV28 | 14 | ASSLIAGSNTGELF
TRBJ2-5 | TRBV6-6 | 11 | ASSYTSWETQY
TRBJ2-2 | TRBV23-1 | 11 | ASWPPATGELF
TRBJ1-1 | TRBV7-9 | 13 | ASRFEGGLNTEAF
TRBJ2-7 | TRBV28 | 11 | ASRARGRYEQY
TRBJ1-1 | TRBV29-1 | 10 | SATDFRTEAF
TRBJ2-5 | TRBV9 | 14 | ASSVGLATYQETQY
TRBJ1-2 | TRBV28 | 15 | ASSSIEGLKGLNGYT
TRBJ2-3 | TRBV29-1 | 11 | SVSSRLTDTQY
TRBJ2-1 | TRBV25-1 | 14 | ASSELGRGFSNEQF
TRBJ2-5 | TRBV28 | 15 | ASSLTLGKSAQETQY
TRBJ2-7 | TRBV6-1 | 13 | ASSEYTGYIYEQY
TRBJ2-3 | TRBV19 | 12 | ASSVDRGTDTQY
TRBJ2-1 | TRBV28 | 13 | ASSDTSGSGNEQF
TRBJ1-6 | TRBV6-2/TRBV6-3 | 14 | ASSYPWTLQRSPLH
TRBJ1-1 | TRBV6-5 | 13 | ASSSGAGVGTEAF
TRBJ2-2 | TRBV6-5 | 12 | ASSYQARGGELF
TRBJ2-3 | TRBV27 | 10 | ASRGRVGTQY
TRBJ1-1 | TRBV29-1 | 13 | SVERLAGANTEAF
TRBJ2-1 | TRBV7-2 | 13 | ASSAGPIDYNEQF
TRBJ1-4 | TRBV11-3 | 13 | ASSWGQGRSEKLF
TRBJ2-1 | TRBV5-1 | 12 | ASSLAGGPVEQF
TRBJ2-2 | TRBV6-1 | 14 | ASSEGPDRHTGELF
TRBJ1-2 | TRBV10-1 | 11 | ASSPQGNYGYT
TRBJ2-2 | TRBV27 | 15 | ASSLSRSGRAAGELF
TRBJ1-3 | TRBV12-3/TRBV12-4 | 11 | ASSLLGGNTIY
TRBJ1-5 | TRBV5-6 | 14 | ASSLARRGNNQPQH
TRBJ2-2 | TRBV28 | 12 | ASSLRTDTGELF
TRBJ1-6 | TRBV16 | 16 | ASSQRRRGTGARSPLH
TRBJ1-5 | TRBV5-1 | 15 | ASSLGDTQLGNQPQH
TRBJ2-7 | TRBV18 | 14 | ASSPLEGQRYYEQY
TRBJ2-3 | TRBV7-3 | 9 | ASSRGDTQY
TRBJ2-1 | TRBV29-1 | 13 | SVVWTARNYNEQF